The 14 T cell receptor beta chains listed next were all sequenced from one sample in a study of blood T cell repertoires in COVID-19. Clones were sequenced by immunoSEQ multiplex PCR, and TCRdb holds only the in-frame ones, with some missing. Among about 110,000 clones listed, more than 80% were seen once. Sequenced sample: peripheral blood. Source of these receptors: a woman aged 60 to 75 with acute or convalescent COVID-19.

The CDR3 DNA sequence: TGTGCCAGCAGTGAATTCGGCAGCCTCGACTCTTACACCGGGGAGCTGTTTTTT. This translates into CASSEFGSLDSYTGELFF. The V call is TRBV6-1, the J call TRBJ2-2; no definite D call. V was clipped by 2 bases and J by 3 bases, with 19 bases between them. The CDR3 sequence is 18 residues long. Germline loops: CDR1 MNHNS, CDR2 SASEGT.

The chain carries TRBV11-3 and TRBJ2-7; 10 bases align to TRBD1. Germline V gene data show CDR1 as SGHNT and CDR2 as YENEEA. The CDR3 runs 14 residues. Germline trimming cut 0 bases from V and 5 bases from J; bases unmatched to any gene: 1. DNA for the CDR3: TGTGCCAGCAGCTTAGATGGGACAGGGGACGAGCAGTACTTC. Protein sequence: CASSLDGTGDEQYF.

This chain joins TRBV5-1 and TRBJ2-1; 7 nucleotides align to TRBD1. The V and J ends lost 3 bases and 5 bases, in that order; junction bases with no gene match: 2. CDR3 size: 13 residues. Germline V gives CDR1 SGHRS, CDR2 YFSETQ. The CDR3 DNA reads TGCGCCAGCAGCTGGGACAGCAACAATGAGCAGTTCTTC. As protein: CASSWDSNNEQFF. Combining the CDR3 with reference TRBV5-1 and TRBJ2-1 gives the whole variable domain KAGVTQTPRYLIKTRGQQVTLSCSPISGHRSVSWYQQTPGQGLQFLFEYFSETQRNKGNFPGRFSGRQFSNSRSEMNVSTLELGDSALYLCASSWDSNNEQFFGPGTRLTVL.

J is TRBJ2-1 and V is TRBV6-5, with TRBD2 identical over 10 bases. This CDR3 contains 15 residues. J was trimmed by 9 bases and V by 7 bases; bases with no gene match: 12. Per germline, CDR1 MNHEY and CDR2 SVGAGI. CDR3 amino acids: CASMLGLAAPFEQFF. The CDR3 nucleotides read TGTGCCAGCATGCTCGGACTAGCGGCCCCCTTTGAGCAGTTCTTC.

Here the CDR3 reads CASSLDEGVYQETQYF. The DNA for the CDR3 is TGTGCCAGCAGCTTGGATGAGGGGGTGTACCAAGAGACCCAGTACTTC. The chain joins TRBV5-6 to TRBJ2-5, with a weak D call TRBD1 (6 bases). V dropped 0 bases and J dropped 0 bases, with 12 bases sitting between them. CDR1 and CDR2 from the germline V gene are SGHDT and YYEEEE. The CDR3 length is 16 residues.

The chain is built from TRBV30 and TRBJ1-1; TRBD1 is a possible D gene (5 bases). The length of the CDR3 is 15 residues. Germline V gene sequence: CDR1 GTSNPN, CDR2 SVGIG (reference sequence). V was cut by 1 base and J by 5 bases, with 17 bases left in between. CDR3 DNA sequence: TGTGCCTGGAGTGCAATGGGACTTTTGGGGACTGAAGCTTTCTTT. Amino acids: CAWSAMGLLGTEAFF.

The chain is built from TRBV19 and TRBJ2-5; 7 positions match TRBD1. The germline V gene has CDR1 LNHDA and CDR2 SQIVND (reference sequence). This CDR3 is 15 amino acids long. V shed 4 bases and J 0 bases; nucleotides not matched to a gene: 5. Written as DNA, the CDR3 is TGTGCCAGTAGTAAACTACAGGGGTACCAAGAGACCCAGTACTTC. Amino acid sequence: CASSKLQGYQETQYF.

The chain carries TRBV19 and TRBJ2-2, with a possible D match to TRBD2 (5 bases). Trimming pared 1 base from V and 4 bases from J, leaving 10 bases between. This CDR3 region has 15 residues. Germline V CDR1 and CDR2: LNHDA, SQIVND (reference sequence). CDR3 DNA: TGTGCCAGTAGTATAGGGGGAGATGGCACCGGGGAGCTGTTTTTT. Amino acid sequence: CASSIGGDGTGELFF.

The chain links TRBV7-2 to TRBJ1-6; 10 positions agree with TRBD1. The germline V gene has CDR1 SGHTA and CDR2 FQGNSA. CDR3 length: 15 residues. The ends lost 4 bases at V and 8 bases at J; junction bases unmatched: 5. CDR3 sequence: CASSSRQGAYSPLHF. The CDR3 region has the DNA TGTGCCAGCAGCTCGAGACAGGGGGCTTATTCACCCCTCCACTTT.

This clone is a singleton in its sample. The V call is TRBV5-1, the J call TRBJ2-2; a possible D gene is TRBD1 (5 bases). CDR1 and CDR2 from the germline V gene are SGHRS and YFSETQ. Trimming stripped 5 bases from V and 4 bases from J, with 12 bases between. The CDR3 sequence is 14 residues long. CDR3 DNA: TGCGCCAGCAGGTTAGGGGCAAGCACCGGGGAGCTGTTTTTT. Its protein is CASRLGASTGELFF.

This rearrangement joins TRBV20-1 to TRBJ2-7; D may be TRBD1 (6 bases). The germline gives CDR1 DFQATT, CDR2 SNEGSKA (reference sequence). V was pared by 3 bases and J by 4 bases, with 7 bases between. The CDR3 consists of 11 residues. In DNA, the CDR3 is TGCAGTGCTAGGACAGGTTACGAGCAGTACTTC. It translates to CSARTGYEQYF.

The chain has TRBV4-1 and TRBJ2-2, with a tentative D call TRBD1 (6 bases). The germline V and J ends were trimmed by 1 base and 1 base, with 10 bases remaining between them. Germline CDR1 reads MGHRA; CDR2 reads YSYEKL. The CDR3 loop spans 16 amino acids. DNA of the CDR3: TGCGCCAGCAGCCAAGGTTGGGGGCTGAACACCGGGGAGCTGTTTTTT. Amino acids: CASSQGWGLNTGELFF.

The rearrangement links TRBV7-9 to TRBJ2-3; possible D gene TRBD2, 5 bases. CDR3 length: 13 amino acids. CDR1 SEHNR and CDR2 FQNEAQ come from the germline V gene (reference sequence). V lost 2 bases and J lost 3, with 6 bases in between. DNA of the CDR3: TGTGCCAGCAGCTTATCGGGGACAGATACGCAGTATTTT. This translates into CASSLSGTDTQYF.

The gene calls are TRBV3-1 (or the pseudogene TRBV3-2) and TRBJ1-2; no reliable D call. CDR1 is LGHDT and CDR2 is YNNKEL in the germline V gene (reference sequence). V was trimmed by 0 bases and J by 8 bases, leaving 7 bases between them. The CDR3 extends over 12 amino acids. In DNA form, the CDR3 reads TGTGCCAGCAGCCAAGACCCTTTGGGCTACACCTTC. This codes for CASSQDPLGYTF.